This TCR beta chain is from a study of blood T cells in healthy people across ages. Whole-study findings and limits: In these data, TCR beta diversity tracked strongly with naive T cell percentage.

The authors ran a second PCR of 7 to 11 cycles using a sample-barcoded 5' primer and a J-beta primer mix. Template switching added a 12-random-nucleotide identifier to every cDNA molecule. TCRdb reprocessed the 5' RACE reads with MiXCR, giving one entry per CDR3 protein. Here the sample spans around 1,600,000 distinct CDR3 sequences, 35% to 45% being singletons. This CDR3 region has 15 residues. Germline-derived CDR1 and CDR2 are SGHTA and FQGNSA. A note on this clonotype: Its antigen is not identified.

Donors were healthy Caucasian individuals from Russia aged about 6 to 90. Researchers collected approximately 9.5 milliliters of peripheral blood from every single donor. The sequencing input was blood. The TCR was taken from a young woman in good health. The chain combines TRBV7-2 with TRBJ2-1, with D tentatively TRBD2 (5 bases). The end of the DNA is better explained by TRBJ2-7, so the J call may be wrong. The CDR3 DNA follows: TGTGCCAGCAGCTCTACCGGGGAATCCTACAATGAGCAGTACTTC. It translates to CASSSTGESYNEQYF.